This TCR beta chain stems from a study of beta chain features in type 1 diabetes (dated by TCRdb to between 2018 and 2020). As for the study more broadly: Mean age, gender distribution, total cell number and subset yield were not different between patients and healthy donors. In the study, TCRB repertoires of sorted circulating CD4+ T cell subsets from recently diagnosed type 1 diabetes patients were compared with those of matched healthy donors. Across all samples, approximately 100 million sorted cells were examined, and cell number per subset correlated strongly with RNA yield. Whereas all 30 or so donors provided naive and central memory subsets, regulatory and stem cell-like memory subsets were isolated from just 8 patients and roughly 8 healthy donors.

The entire amount of isolated RNA was reverse transcribed using the High Capacity cDNA Reverse Transcription Kit, so the sequenced TCRB transcripts were expressed ones. Deep immunoSEQ sequencing was performed on naive, central memory and regulatory T cell samples, with an average of roughly 3.3 million total reads per sample. Sorted cells were lysed in RLT buffer and RNA was extracted with DNase-treated RNeasy Micro or Mini kits, depending on cell number. Each cell subset was processed on its own to prevent cross-contamination, while patient and healthy donor samples were processed together. The immunoSEQ multiplex PCR was used to amplify TCRB sequences from cDNA, generating 87-bp fragments that spanned the CDR3 region. Sequencing of the amplicons was done on the Illumina HiSeq platform. The study's processing was this. PCR bias was computationally corrected using synthetic template baselines, reads within Hamming distance 2 were collapsed, and singletons that could not be merged were discarded. By aligning reads against IMGT, V, D and J genes, CDR3 length, and insertions or deletions at six rearrangement sites were assigned. Within each subset, clonotype counts were normalized to the number of sorted cells before true diversity and Gini coefficients were calculated with the tcR R package. The overlap coefficient, calculated on TCRB nucleotide sequences, was used to measure repertoire sharing. The table was pulled from immuneACCESS by TCRdb, which kept in-frame rearrangements only. Such tables lose some clones; where checked, under half of the loss comes from unresolved V genes, and the rest has no known cause. The D gene and trimming were derived from the DNA, and the V and J assignments and clone size from that table. The sample records 130,000 or so clones, less than 10% of which are singletons. Almost 0.65% of the sample is taken by the ten largest.

The full study reports these points: Only small numbers of individuals were included in the HLA sub-analyses, which left unresolved whether HLA type had any influence on TCRB rearrangement. Patients with type 1 diabetes made fewer insertions and deleted more nucleotides at VDJ recombination sites, implying thymic rearrangement abnormalities. Type 1 diabetes patients showed a moderate but significant shortening of TCRB CDR3 length in all four CD4+ subsets. Because cDNA was sequenced instead of genomic DNA, highly expressing activated cells could be over-represented, though the groups showed no difference in activation or CD3 levels. PCR may preferentially amplify shorter templates, but because patient and control samples were amplified and corrected together, any resulting skew would affect both groups equally. Naive, central memory and regulatory TCRB repertoires appeared more similar among patients than among healthy donors.

Each donor gave one peripheral blood draw, about 100 mL on average, collected into heparinised tubes. A BD FACSAria II and a panel including CD45RO, CCR7, CD25, CD127, CD95 and CD27 were used to sort naive, central memory, regulatory and stem cell-like memory CD4+ T cells. A purity above 98% was achieved for all sorted populations. PBMCs were isolated immediately by Lymphoprep density gradient centrifugation and stained directly without culture. To minimize batch effects, samples were stained and sorted in pairs, one healthy donor with one patient per experiment. CDR1 and CDR2 (SGHTA, FQGNSA) derive from the germline V gene. The CDR3 numbers 14 residues from cysteine through phenylalanine. Kept here is only the CDR3 DNA, which spans 42 bases and is read in frame from base 1. Trimming removed 1 base from V and 6 bases from J; the gene matches leave 5 bases unexplained. This clone was observed a few times. Its antigen specificity is not known. Base quality data are lacking; no much larger clone is found one base away.

Sequenced material: central memory CD4+ T cells from blood. The clonotype originates from a woman aged 40 to 49 in good health. The sequence joins TRBV7-2 to TRBJ2-7; 8 central bases correspond to TRBD1. The nucleotides are TGTGCCAGCAGCTTAGACAGGGGGACGCGCGAGCAGTACTTC. This translates into CASSLDRGTREQYF. Full variable domain (CDR3 extended with the reference TRBV7-2 and TRBJ2-7 proteins): GAGVSQSPSNKVTEKGKDVELRCDPISGHTALYWYRQSLGQGLEFLIYFQGNSAPDKSGLPSDRFSAERTGGSVSTLTIQRTQQEDSAVYLCASSLDRGTREQYFGPGTRLTVT.